These T cell receptor beta chains were read from a single sample in a study of Ad26.COV2.S vaccination and SARS-CoV-2 variants. Here immunoSEQ multiplex PCR was the method, and the copy in TCRdb shows in-frame clones only, minus some. Here the sample spans about 480,000 clones, around 90% being singletons. This specimen consisted of peripheral blood, obtained in a trial of Ad26.COV2.S vaccine versus placebo. The receptors here all came from a person between 18 and 65 years old who received the Ad26.COV2.S COVID-19 vaccine or a placebo. Each CDR3 is given with its conserved first and last residue. A D gene is named only where the DNA matches it firmly. Rows give clone size only sometimes, using once, few, many, or a class for an expanded clone.

D,J,size,length,V,DNA,CDR3
NA,TRBJ2-6,once,15,TRBV7-2,TGTGCCAGCAGCTTGTACAGGGCTGGGGCCAACGTCCTGACTTTC,CASSLYRAGANVLTF
NA,TRBJ1-6,NA,15,TRBV5-6,TGTGCCAGCAGCTTGACAGGGTCTGGATTTGCACCCCTCCACTTT,CASSLTGSGFAPLHF
NA,TRBJ1-5,NA,15,TRBV6-5,TGTGCCAGCAGCGCGGGGCGGAATAGCAATCAGCCCCAGCATTTT,CASSAGRNSNQPQHF
NA,TRBJ1-2,few,15,TRBV2,TGTGCCAGCAGCGGAAGCACCGGGGCTAACTATGGCTACACCTTC,CASSGSTGANYGYTF
TRBD1,TRBJ2-7,NA,16,TRBV5-4,TGTGCCAGCAGCAGTAACCGGGACAGGGTCCCCTACGAGCAGTACTTC,CASSSNRDRVPYEQYF
NA,TRBJ2-3,NA,14,TRBV2,TGTGCCAGCAGTGAAAGGGTTGGCACAGATACGCAGTATTTT,CASSERVGTDTQYF
NA,TRBJ2-7,NA,13,TRBV30,TGTGCCTGGACCGGGACTGACTCCTACGAGCAGTACTTC,CAWTGTDSYEQYF
NA,TRBJ1-2,NA,9,TRBV12-3/TRBV12-4,TGTGCCACCTCACCCCAGGGCACCTTC,CATSPQGTF
NA,TRBJ1-6,NA,16,TRBV5-4,TGTGCCAGCAGCCAAGGTCGGGCCGGGGGTAATTCACCCCTCCACTTT,CASSQGRAGGNSPLHF
NA,TRBJ2-5,NA,15,TRBV7-6,TGTGCCAGCAGCGCCCCCCCGGGGTCCGGGGAGACCCAGTACTTC,CASSAPPGSGETQYF
NA,TRBJ1-6,NA,14,TRBV9,TGTGCCAGCAGCGTTTCGGATTGGGATTCACCCCTCCACTTT,CASSVSDWDSPLHF
TRBD2,TRBJ2-1,NA,15,TRBV6-2/TRBV6-3,TGTGCCAGCAGTGCACTAGCGGGTGGGCAGGGTGAGCAGTTCTTC,CASSALAGGQGEQFF
TRBD1,TRBJ2-7,NA,16,TRBV29-1,TGCAGCGTTGTCGACACCGGGACAGGGGTCTCCTACGAGCAGTACTTC,CSVVDTGTGVSYEQYF
TRBD1,TRBJ1-3,once,13,TRBV6-5,TGTGCCATCCGCGGGACAGCTGGAAACACCATATATTTT,CAIRGTAGNTIYF
TRBD2,TRBJ2-1,NA,13,TRBV30,TGTGCCAGCAGACTAGCGGGGGGCAATGAGCAGTTCTTC,CASRLAGGNEQFF